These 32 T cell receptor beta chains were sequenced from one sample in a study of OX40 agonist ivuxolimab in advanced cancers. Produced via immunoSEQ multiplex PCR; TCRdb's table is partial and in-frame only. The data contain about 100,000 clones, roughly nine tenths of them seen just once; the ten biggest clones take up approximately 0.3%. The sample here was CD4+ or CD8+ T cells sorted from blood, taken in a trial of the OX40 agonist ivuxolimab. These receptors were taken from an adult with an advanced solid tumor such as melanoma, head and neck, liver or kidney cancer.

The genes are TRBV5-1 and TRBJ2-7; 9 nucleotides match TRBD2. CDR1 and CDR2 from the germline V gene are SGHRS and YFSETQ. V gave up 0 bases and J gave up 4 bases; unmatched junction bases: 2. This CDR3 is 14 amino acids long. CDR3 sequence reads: CASSLASGDYEQYF. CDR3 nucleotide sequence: TGCGCCAGCAGCTTGGCTAGCGGGGATTACGAGCAGTACTTC.

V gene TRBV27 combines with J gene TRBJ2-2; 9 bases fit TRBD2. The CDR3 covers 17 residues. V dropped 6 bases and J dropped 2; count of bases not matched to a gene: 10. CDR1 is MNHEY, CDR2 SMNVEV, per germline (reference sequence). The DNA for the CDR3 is TGTGCCAGCAGGCGCTACGCGGGAGGGCCTAACACCGGGGAGCTGTTTTTT. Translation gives CASRRYAGGPNTGELFF.

This CDR3 reads CASSLGASTNEKLFF. The CDR3, as DNA: TGTGCCAGCAGCTTAGGGGCTTCAACTAATGAAAAACTGTTTTTT. The rearrangement uses TRBV7-9 and TRBJ1-4, with no clear D. V was trimmed by 1 base and J by 0 bases, leaving 6 bases between them. Germline-derived CDR1 and CDR2 are SEHNR and FQNEAQ (reference sequence). The CDR3 is 15 residues long.

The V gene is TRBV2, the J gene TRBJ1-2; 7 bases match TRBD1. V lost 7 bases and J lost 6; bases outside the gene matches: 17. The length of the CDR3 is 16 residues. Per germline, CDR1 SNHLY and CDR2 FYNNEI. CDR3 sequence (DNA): TGTGCCAGCACCGCGACTTCCCGACAGGGTAAGGATGGCTACACCTTC. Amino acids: CASTATSRQGKDGYTF.

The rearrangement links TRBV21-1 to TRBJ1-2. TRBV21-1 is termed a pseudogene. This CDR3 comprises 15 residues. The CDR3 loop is CASSTEGRGTYGYTF. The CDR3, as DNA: TGTGCCAGCAGCACCGAGGGGCGAGGAACCTATGGCTACACCTTC.

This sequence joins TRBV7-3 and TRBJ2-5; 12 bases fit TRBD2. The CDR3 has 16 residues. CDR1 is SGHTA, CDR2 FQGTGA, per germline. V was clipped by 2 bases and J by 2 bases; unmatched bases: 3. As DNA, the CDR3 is TGTGCCAGCAGCTTACCACTAGCGGGAGGACAAGAGACCCAGTACTTC. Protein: CASSLPLAGGQETQYF.

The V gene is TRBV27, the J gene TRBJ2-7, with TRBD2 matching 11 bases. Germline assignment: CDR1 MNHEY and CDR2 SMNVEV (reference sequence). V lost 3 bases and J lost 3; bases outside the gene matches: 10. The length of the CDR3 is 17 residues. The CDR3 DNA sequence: TGTGCCAGCAGTTTCCGGGTAGCGGGAGGGCAGGGCTACGAGCAGTACTTC. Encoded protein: CASSFRVAGGQGYEQYF.

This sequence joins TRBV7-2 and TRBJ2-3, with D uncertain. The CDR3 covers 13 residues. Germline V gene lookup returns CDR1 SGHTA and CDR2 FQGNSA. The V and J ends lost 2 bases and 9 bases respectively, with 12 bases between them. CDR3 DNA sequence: TGTGCCAGCAGCTTATCCAACCGGCAAACGCAGTATTTT. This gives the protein CASSLSNRQTQYF.

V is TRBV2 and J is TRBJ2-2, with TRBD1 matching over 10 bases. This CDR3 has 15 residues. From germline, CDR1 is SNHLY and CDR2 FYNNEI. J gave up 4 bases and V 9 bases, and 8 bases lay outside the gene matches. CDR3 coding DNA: TGTGCCAGTAATTCCGGGACAGGGGCCACCGGGGAGCTGTTTTTT. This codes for CASNSGTGATGELFF.

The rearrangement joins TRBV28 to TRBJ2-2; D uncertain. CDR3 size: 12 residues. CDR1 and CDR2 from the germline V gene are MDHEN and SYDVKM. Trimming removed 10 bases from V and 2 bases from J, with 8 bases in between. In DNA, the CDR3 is TGTGCCATAACACCCAACACCGGGGAGCTGTTTTTT. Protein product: CAITPNTGELFF.

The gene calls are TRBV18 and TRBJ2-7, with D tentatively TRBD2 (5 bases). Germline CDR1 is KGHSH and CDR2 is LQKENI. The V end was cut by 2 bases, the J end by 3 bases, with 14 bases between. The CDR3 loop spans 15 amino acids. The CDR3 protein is CASSPKRESLYEQYF. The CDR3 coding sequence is TGTGCCAGCTCACCAAAGAGGGAATCTCTCTACGAGCAGTACTTC.

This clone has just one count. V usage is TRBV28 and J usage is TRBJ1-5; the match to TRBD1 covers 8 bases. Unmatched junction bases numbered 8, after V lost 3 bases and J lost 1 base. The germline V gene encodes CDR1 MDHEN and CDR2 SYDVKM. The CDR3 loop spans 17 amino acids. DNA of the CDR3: TGTGCCAGCAGTTTCCCAGGACAGGGACGAAGCAATCAGCCCCAGCATTTT. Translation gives CASSFPGQGRSNQPQHF.

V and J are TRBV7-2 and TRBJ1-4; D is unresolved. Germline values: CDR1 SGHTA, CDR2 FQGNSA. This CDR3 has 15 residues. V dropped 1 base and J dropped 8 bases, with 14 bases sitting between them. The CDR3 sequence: CASSLVVTGGEKLFF. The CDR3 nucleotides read TGTGCCAGCAGCTTAGTAGTTACGGGTGGGGAAAAACTGTTTTTT.

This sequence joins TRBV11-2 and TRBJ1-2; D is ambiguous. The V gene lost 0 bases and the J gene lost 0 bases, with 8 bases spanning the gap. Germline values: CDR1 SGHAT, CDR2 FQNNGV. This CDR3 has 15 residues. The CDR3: CASSLDKGPNYGYTF. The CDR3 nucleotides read TGTGCCAGCAGCTTAGATAAAGGTCCTAACTATGGCTACACCTTC.

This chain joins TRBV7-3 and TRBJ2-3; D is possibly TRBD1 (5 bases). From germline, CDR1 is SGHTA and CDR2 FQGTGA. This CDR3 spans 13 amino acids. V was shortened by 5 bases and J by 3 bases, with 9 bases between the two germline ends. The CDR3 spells CASSPGRTDTQYF. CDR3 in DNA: TGTGCCAGCAGCCCAGGGCGTACAGATACGCAGTATTTT.

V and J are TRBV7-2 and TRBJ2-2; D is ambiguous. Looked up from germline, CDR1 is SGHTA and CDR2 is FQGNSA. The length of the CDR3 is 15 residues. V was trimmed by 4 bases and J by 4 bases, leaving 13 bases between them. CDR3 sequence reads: CASSSRRGRTGELFF. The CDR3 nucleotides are TGTGCCAGCAGCTCACGCCGTGGGCGCACCGGGGAGCTGTTTTTT. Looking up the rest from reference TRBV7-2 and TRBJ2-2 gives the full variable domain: GAGVSQSPSNKVTEKGKDVELRCDPISGHTALYWYRQSLGQGLEFLIYFQGNSAPDKSGLPSDRFSAERTGGSVSTLTIQRTQQEDSAVYLCASSSRRGRTGELFFGEGSRLTVL.

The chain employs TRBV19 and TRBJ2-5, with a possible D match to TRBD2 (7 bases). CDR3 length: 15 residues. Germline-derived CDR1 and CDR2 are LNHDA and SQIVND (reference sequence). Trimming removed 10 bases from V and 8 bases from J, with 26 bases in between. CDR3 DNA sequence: TGTGCCATTCGGAATCTCGGGGGGCCGAGGCCAACCCAGTACTTC. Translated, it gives CAIRNLGGPRPTQYF.

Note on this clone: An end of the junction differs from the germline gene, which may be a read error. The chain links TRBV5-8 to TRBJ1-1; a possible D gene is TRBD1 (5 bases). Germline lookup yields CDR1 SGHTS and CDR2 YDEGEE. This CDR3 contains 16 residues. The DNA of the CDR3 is TGTGCGAGCAGCTCGCAGGGTTTGGTTCAGGACACTGAAGCTTTCTTT. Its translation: CASSSQGLVQDTEAFF.

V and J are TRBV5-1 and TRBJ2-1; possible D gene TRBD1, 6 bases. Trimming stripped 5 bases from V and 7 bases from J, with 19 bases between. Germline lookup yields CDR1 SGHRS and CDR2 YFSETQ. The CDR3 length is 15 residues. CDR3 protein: CASRYGQGLGNEQFF. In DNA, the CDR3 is TGCGCCAGCAGATACGGGCAGGGGTTGGGGAATGAGCAGTTCTTC.

In nucleotides, the CDR3 is TGTGCCAGCAGACCTACCTCGGGACTTATCTACGAGCAGTACTTC. Its translation: CASRPTSGLIYEQYF. The chain links TRBV7-8 to TRBJ2-7, with TRBD2 as a possible D gene (6 bases). The CDR3 sequence is 15 residues long. From germline, CDR1 is SGHVS and CDR2 FQNEAQ. V gave up 6 bases and J gave up 3 bases, with 18 bases separating them.

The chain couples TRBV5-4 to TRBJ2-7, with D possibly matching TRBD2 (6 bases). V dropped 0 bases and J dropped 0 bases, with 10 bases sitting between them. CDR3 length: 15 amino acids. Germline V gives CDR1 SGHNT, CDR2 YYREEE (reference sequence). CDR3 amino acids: CASSLGAGASYEQYF. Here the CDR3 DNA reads TGTGCCAGCAGCTTGGGAGCGGGTGCCTCCTACGAGCAGTACTTC.

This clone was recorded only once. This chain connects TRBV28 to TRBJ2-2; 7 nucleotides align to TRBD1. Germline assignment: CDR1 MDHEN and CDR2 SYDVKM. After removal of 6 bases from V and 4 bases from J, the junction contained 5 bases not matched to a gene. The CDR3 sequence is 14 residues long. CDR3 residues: CASRFQGVTGELFF. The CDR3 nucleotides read TGTGCCAGCAGATTCCAGGGGGTCACCGGGGAGCTGTTTTTT.

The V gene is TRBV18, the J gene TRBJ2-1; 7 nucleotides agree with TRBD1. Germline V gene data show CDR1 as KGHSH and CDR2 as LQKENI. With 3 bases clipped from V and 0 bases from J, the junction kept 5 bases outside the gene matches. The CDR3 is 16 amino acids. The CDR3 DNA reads TGTGCCAGCTCACCGGGGACAGTCAGCTCCTACAATGAGCAGTTCTTC. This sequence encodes CASSPGTVSSYNEQFF.

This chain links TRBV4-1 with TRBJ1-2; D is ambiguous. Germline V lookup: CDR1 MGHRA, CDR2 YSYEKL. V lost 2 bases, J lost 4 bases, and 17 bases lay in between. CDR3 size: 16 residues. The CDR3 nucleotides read TGCGCCAGCAGCCAAAAAGGTAGTGGGGAAGGCTATGGCTACACCTTC. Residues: CASSQKGSGEGYGYTF.

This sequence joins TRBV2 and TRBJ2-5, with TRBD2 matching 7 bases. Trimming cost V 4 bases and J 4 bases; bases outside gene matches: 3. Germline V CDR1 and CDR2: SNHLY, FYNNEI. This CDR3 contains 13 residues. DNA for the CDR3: TGTGCCAGCAGTGGTGGCGGGGGAGAGACCCAGTACTTC. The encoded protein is CASSGGGGETQYF. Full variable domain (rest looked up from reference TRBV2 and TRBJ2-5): EPEVTQTPSHQVTQMGQEVILRCVPISNHLYFYWYRQILGQKVEFLVSFYNNEISEKSEIFDDQFSVERPDGSNFTLKIRSTKLEDSAMYFCASSGGGGETQYFGPGTRLLVL.

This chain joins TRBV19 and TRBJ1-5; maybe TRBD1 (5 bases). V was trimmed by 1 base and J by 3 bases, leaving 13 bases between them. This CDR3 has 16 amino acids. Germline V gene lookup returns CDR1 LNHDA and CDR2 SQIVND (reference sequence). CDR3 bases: TGTGCCAGTAGTATAGGAGGAAGGGGCCTCAATCAGCCCCAGCATTTT. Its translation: CASSIGGRGLNQPQHF. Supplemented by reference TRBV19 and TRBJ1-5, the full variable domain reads DGGITQSPKYLFRKEGQNVTLSCEQNLNHDAMYWYRQDPGQGLRLIYYSQIVNDFQKGDIAEGYSVSREKKESFPLTVTSAQKNPTAFYLCASSIGGRGLNQPQHFGDGTRLSIL.

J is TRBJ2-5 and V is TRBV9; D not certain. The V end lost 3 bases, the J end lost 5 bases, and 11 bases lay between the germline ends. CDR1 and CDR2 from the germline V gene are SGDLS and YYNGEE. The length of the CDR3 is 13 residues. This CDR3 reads CASSGPIGETQYF. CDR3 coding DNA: TGTGCCAGCAGCGGCCCCATAGGGGAGACCCAGTACTTC. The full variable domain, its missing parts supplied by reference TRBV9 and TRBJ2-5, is DSGVTQTPKHLITATGQRVTLRCSPRSGDLSVYWYQQSLDQGLQFLIQYYNGEERAKGNILERFSAQQFPDLHSELNLSSLELGDSALYFCASSGPIGETQYFGPGTRLLVL.

In DNA form, the CDR3 reads TGTGCCAGCAGCAGGACTAGCGGGAGCCCCTACAATGAGCAGTTCTTC. Translating it yields CASSRTSGSPYNEQFF. The gene calls are TRBV9 and TRBJ2-1; 13 nucleotides line up with TRBD2. The trim removed 4 bases at V and 2 bases at J, leaving 3 bases unmatched. The germline CDR1 and CDR2 sequences are SGDLS and YYNGEE. This CDR3 is 16 amino acids long.

CDR3: CATSRAPSGRAQSYEQYF. The CDR3 DNA reads as TGTGCCACCAGCAGAGCTCCTAGCGGGAGGGCCCAGTCCTACGAGCAGTACTTC. The rearrangement uses TRBV15 and TRBJ2-7; TRBD2 matches 12 bases. V was pared by 1 base and J by 1 base, with 8 bases of the junction left unmatched. The CDR3 has 18 residues. Germline V CDR1 and CDR2: LNHNV, YYDKDF (reference sequence).

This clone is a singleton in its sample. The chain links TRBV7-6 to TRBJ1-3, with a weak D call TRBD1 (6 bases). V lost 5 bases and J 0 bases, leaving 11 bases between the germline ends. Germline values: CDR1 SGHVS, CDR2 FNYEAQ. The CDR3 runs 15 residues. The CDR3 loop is CASSIRQASGNTIYF. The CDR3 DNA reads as TGTGCCAGCAGCATAAGACAGGCCTCTGGAAACACCATATATTTT.

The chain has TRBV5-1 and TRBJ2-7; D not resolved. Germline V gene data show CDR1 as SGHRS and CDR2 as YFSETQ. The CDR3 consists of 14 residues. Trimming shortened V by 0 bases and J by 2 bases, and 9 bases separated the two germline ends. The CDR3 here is CASSLGHQAYEQYF. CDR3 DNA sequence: TGCGCCAGCAGCTTGGGACACCAAGCCTACGAGCAGTACTTC.

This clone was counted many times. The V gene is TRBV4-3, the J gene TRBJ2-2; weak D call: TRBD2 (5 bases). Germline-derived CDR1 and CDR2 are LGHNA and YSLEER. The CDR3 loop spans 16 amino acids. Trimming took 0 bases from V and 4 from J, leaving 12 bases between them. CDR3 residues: CASSQDLAPGTGELFF. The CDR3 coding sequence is TGCGCCAGCAGCCAAGATCTAGCCCCGGGCACCGGGGAGCTGTTTTTT.